What follows describes a single T cell receptor beta chain. Its target is not known. PCR was performed using 60 Vbeta and 13 Jbeta primers. Assay: immunoSEQ multiplex PCR; the TCRdb copy retains only in-frame clones and omits some. The profile shows some 110,000 clones, around 80% of them singletons. The data are from a study of cytomegalovirus exposure and HLA in healthy donors. Findings of the study overall: Among TCR beta chains, those listed as cytomegalovirus-associated numbered over 150. Most TCR sequences were uncommon, yet certain public TCRs appeared in many donors.

The ends were cut back, 5 bases at V and 3 bases at J, with 8 bases in the middle. Per germline, CDR1 SNHLY and CDR2 FYNNEI. The CDR3 covers 13 residues. The sequencing input was PBMCs. This TCR was sampled from a man between 25 and 39 years old in good health and CMV-seronegative. This sequence joins TRBV2 and TRBJ2-1; D might be TRBD1 (5 bases). The CDR3 loop is CASSPDSYNEQFF. The CDR3, as DNA: TGTGCCAGCAGTCCCGACAGCTACAATGAGCAGTTCTTC. The complete variable domain, with remaining parts taken from reference TRBV2 and TRBJ2-1, reads EPEVTQTPSHQVTQMGQEVILRCVPISNHLYFYWYRQILGQKVEFLVSFYNNEISEKSEIFDDQFSVERPDGSNFTLKIRSTKLEDSAMYFCASSPDSYNEQFFGPGTRLTVL.